This T cell receptor (beta chain) was recorded in a study of Ad26.COV2.S vaccination and SARS-CoV-2 variants. In the study overall: The Ad26.COV2.S arm of the COV1001 trial was where the donor was placed. Intramuscular Ad26.COV2.S at 5x10^10 or 1x10^11 viral particles.

Profiled with immunoSEQ multiplex PCR; TCRdb holds only in-frame clones, not every one. The sample carries 400,000 to 450,000 clones, 75% to 95% recorded once. Trimming removed 0 bases from V and 2 bases from J, with 14 bases in between. Germline V CDR1 and CDR2: LNHNV, YYDKDF (reference sequence). The CDR3 consists of 16 residues. Described treatment: some 20 received Ad26.COV2.S at low or high dose, single or two shots; a few received placebo; per-sample allocation not given. The investigators took samples on day 63 after the first vaccine or placebo injection. Vaccination employed an Ad26 vector expressing the Wuhan-strain SARS-CoV-2 spike. Note on this clone: What it recognizes is unknown.

Study conclusions and caveats: Vaccine and placebo groups showed comparable non-spike TCR breadth.

This specimen consisted of peripheral blood, obtained in a trial of Ad26.COV2.S vaccine versus placebo. The rearrangement uses TRBV15 and TRBJ2-7, with D unresolved. The clonotype was recovered from a person between 18 and 65 years old who received the Ad26.COV2.S COVID-19 vaccine or a placebo. The CDR3 coding sequence is TGTGCCACCAGCAGAGATCCGAGACTCGTTACCTACGAGCAGTACTTC. It translates to CATSRDPRLVTYEQYF.